The 9 T cell receptor beta chains below come from one sample, sequenced in a study of technical replicates of blood from a few donors. Using immunoSEQ multiplex PCR, the repertoire was profiled, and TCRdb retains in-frame clones only, with some absent. Found here are around 70,000 clones, approximately 96% of them singletons; the top ten hold roughly 0.21%. Sequencing input: T cells isolated from PBMCs. The receptors were gathered from a human donor in good health.

V usage is TRBV5-6 and J usage is TRBJ1-2; D perhaps matches TRBD1 (5 bases). In germline, CDR1 is SGHDT, CDR2 YYEEEE. The V and J ends lost 0 bases and 1 base respectively, with 10 bases between them. The CDR3 is 15 amino acids. In nucleotides, the CDR3 is TGTGCCAGCAGCTTGGGGACACTCAGTAACTATGGCTACACCTTC. Translated: CASSLGTLSNYGYTF.

The chain combines TRBV9 with TRBJ2-7; 7 bases match TRBD1. The V and J ends lost 4 bases and 3 bases, in that order; junction bases with no gene match: 10. CDR1 and CDR2 (germline): SGDLS, YYNGEE. The CDR3 totals 15 residues. Here the CDR3 reads CASSLSGTEGYEQYF. The CDR3 DNA reads as TGTGCCAGCAGCCTTTCCGGGACAGAGGGCTACGAGCAGTACTTC.

The chain links TRBV19 to TRBJ1-5; D possibly corresponds to TRBD1 (5 bases). Germline V gene data show CDR1 as LNHDA and CDR2 as SQIVND (reference sequence). V lost 4 bases, J lost 2 bases, and 9 bases lay in between. This CDR3 spans 14 amino acids. CDR3 DNA: TGTGCCAGTAGTACAGGGAAAGGCAATCAGCCCCAGCATTTT. Translated: CASSTGKGNQPQHF.

The genes are TRBV6-5 and TRBJ2-7; 7 positions agree with TRBD1. Germline CDR1 reads MNHEY; CDR2 reads SVGAGI. The CDR3 length is 13 residues. The trim removed 6 bases at V and 13 bases at J, leaving 15 bases unmatched. CDR3 protein: CASSHGQAAAYYF. The CDR3 DNA reads as TGTGCCAGCAGCCACGGACAGGCCGCTGCCTATTACTTC.

This chain's CDR3 is CASRWGQYNSPLHF. CDR3 sequence (DNA): TGTGCCAGCAGATGGGGACAGTATAATTCACCCCTCCACTTT. This sequence joins TRBV6-6 and TRBJ1-6; 7 bases agree with TRBD1. V was clipped by 6 bases and J by 4 bases; unmatched bases: 3. This CDR3 is 14 amino acids long. Germline CDR1 is MNHNY and CDR2 is SVGAGI (reference sequence).

DNA of the CDR3: TGTGCCAGCAGTGTCTCCAATCAGCCCCAGCATTTT. This encodes CASSVSNQPQHF. The rearrangement uses TRBV25-1 and TRBJ1-5; D is ambiguous. The germline V gene has CDR1 MGHDK and CDR2 SYGVNS. Trimming took 4 bases from V and 3 from J, leaving 4 bases between them. This CDR3 region has 12 residues.

The V call is TRBV5-8, the J call TRBJ1-1; possibly TRBD1 for D (6 bases). Trimming removed 6 bases from V and 3 bases from J, with 18 bases in between. Germline V lookup: CDR1 SGHTS, CDR2 YDEGEE. CDR3 size: 15 residues. CDR3 nucleotides: TGTGCCAGCACCAGAGACCAGGGGTTCTACACTGAAGCTTTCTTT. It yields the protein CASTRDQGFYTEAFF.

This chain joins TRBV7-6 and TRBJ1-2, with D uncertain. CDR1 and CDR2 from the germline V gene are SGHVS and FNYEAQ. Trimming removed 1 base at V and 6 bases at J, with 9 bases between. The CDR3 is made up of 13 amino acids. For the CDR3, the DNA is TGTGCCAGCAGCTTAGGAATCAGTGATGGCTACACCTTC. Amino acids: CASSLGISDGYTF.

This clone has just one count. The chain recombines TRBV2 with TRBJ2-5; TRBD1 might be the D (6 bases). V was trimmed by 6 bases and J by 5 bases, leaving 19 bases between them. This CDR3 contains 15 residues. Germline assignment: CDR1 SNHLY and CDR2 FYNNEI. The CDR3 protein is CASSANLGGGETQYF. In DNA, the CDR3 is TGTGCCAGCAGCGCCAACTTAGGGGGTGGGGAGACCCAGTACTTC. The variable domain in full, with the rest retrieved from reference TRBV2 and TRBJ2-5, is EPEVTQTPSHQVTQMGQEVILRCVPISNHLYFYWYRQILGQKVEFLVSFYNNEISEKSEIFDDQFSVERPDGSNFTLKIRSTKLEDSAMYFCASSANLGGGETQYFGPGTRLLVL.